The 24 T cell receptor beta chains below come from one sample, sequenced in a study of blood T cell repertoires in COVID-19. Only in-frame clones appear in the TCRdb table, and some are missing; sequencing was by immunoSEQ multiplex PCR. The top ten hold 1.5% to 2% of the sample, which has about 250,000 clones, 70% to 90% seen once. Sequencing was performed on PBMCs or T cells enriched from blood (not recorded which). These TCRs come from a man between 35 and 55 years old who had recovered from COVID-19.

This CDR3 is CASSYNRAYEQYF. CDR3 DNA sequence: TGTGCCAGCAGTTACAACAGGGCCTACGAGCAGTACTTC. The J gene is TRBJ2-7, the V gene TRBV6-6, with TRBD1 as a possible D gene (6 bases). V was trimmed by 2 bases and J by 2 bases, leaving 7 bases between them. This CDR3 spans 13 amino acids. Germline CDR1 and CDR2: MNHNY and SVGAGI (reference sequence).

This chain connects TRBV12-3 or TRBV12-4 to TRBJ1-3; D unclear. This CDR3 contains 13 residues. With 6 bases removed from V and 4 bases from J, the gap between germline ends came to 10 bases. The CDR3 loop reads CASSPPKGNTIYF. Here the CDR3 DNA reads TGTGCCAGCAGCCCTCCTAAGGGAAACACCATATATTTT.

The rearrangement uses TRBV30 and TRBJ1-3, with TRBD1 as a possible D gene (5 bases). Trimming took off 5 bases at V and 0 bases at J, with 14 bases between the two ends. The CDR3 loop spans 15 amino acids. Germline values: CDR1 GTSNPN, CDR2 SVGIG (reference sequence). CDR3: CAWGSGANSGNTIYF. The CDR3 DNA follows: TGTGCCTGGGGGTCTGGGGCTAACTCTGGAAACACCATATATTTT.

The chain is built from TRBV7-2 and TRBJ2-2, with 10 nucleotides matching TRBD2. Trimming took 5 bases from V and 1 from J; bases not matched to a gene: 10. In germline, CDR1 is SGHTA, CDR2 FQGNSA. This CDR3 has 18 residues. CDR3 amino acids: CASSPRRSGGGNTGELFF. CDR3 coding DNA: TGTGCCAGCAGCCCCCGTAGGAGCGGGGGGGGGAACACCGGGGAGCTGTTTTTT.

The rearrangement links TRBV11-1 to TRBJ2-1; 8 positions match TRBD2. V dropped 1 base and J dropped 8; count of bases not matched to a gene: 10. The CDR3 is 16 residues long. Germline assignment: CDR1 SGHAT and CDR2 FQDESV (reference sequence). The DNA of the CDR3 is TGTGCCAGCAGCTTAGAACAAGCGGGAGTGCGCGATGAGCAGTTCTTC. This translates into CASSLEQAGVRDEQFF.

The chain is built from TRBV20-1 and TRBJ2-1, with a tentative D call TRBD2 (5 bases). Trimming left V 6 bases short and J 5 bases short, with 8 bases between. This CDR3 contains 11 residues. Per the germline V gene, CDR1 is DFQATT and CDR2 is SNEGSKA (reference sequence). The CDR3 sequence is CSATGNNEQFF. The DNA for the CDR3 is TGCAGTGCAACCGGGAACAATGAGCAGTTCTTC.

V and J are TRBV6-5 and TRBJ2-3; 7 bases map to TRBD1. The V segment lost 5 bases and the J segment 5 bases; nucleotides outside the gene matches: 7. This CDR3 comprises 14 residues. The germline V gene encodes CDR1 MNHEY and CDR2 SVGAGI. Here the CDR3 reads CASSTRQGVDTQYF. The CDR3 nucleotides read TGTGCCAGCAGTACCCGACAGGGAGTAGATACGCAGTATTTT.

The V gene is TRBV7-2, the J gene TRBJ2-7, with TRBD2 matching over 13 bases. The CDR3 is 15 amino acids. Germline CDR1 is SGHTA and CDR2 is FQGNSA. V shed 4 bases and J 1 base; nucleotides not matched to a gene: 1. Here the CDR3 reads CASSSLAGGSYEQYF. In nucleotides, the CDR3 is TGTGCCAGCAGCTCACTAGCGGGGGGGTCCTACGAGCAGTACTTC. Complete variable domain (other parts from reference TRBV7-2 and TRBJ2-7): GAGVSQSPSNKVTEKGKDVELRCDPISGHTALYWYRQSLGQGLEFLIYFQGNSAPDKSGLPSDRFSAERTGGSVSTLTIQRTQQEDSAVYLCASSSLAGGSYEQYFGPGTRLTVT.

The CDR3 reads CASSFYAGTGSDNEQFF. The DNA of the CDR3 is TGTGCCAGCAGCTTTTACGCCGGGACAGGGTCGGACAATGAGCAGTTCTTC. J is TRBJ2-1 and V is TRBV7-9; 9 bases agree with TRBD1. The V gene's germline CDR1 is SEHNR and CDR2 FQNEAQ (reference sequence). The CDR3 has 17 amino acids. V trimming: 3 bases; J trimming: 5 bases; junction bases outside the gene matches: 11.

The chain couples TRBV18 to TRBJ1-6; the D is unclear. Trimming left V 2 bases short and J 7 bases short, with 9 bases between. The CDR3 totals 14 residues. Germline lookup yields CDR1 KGHSH and CDR2 LQKENI. CDR3 sequence (DNA): TGTGCCAGCTCACCAGCGGCAGAGAATTCACCCCTCCACTTT. This encodes CASSPAAENSPLHF.

The chain couples TRBV10-3 to TRBJ2-1; D gene ambiguous. V lost 6 bases, J lost 0 bases, and 12 bases lay in between. From germline, CDR1 is ENHRY and CDR2 SYGVKD. This CDR3 comprises 15 residues. The CDR3 nucleotides read TGTGCCATCAGCGACTCACCGAGCTCCTACAATGAGCAGTTCTTC. Translated: CAISDSPSSYNEQFF.

This clone was seen more than once but under ten times. The chain joins TRBV4-1 to TRBJ1-2; D is perhaps TRBD1 (5 bases). Germline loops: CDR1 MGHRA, CDR2 YSYEKL. The CDR3 is made up of 14 amino acids. The V and J ends lost 1 base and 6 bases respectively, with 12 bases between them. Here the CDR3 reads CASSQVTQGNGYTF. CDR3 nucleotide sequence: TGCGCCAGCAGCCAAGTTACCCAGGGTAATGGCTACACCTTC.

The J gene is TRBJ2-3, the V gene TRBV4-2; a possible D gene is TRBD1 (6 bases). From germline, CDR1 is LGHNA and CDR2 YNFKEQ. Deletions cut 1 base from V and 2 bases from J, with 16 bases between. The CDR3 spans 17 residues. The CDR3 DNA follows: TGTGCCAGCAGCCAAGGAGGGGGTCGGCTAGTCACAGATACGCAGTATTTT. Protein sequence: CASSQGGGRLVTDTQYF.

In its sample, this clone was seen a few times. V and J are TRBV12-2 and TRBJ2-2; the table's D call TRBD2 went unverified against the DNA. TRBV12-2 is shown as a pseudogene. CDR3 length: 17 residues. CDR3 residues: CASRLVRGVTNTGELFF. Here the CDR3 DNA reads TGTGCAAGTCGCTTAGTTCGGGGGGTAACGAACACCGGGGAGCTGTTTTTT.

V is TRBV5-1 and J is TRBJ2-1; D perhaps matches TRBD2 (6 bases). V lost 4 bases, J lost 8 bases, and 19 bases lay in between. The CDR3 loop spans 15 amino acids. Germline loops: CDR1 SGHRS, CDR2 YFSETQ. This CDR3 reads CASSPGDLGSDEQFF. In DNA, the CDR3 is TGCGCCAGCAGCCCCGGGGACTTGGGAAGTGATGAGCAGTTCTTC. The full variable domain, in which reference TRBV5-1 and TRBJ2-1 provide the parts outside the CDR3, is KAGVTQTPRYLIKTRGQQVTLSCSPISGHRSVSWYQQTPGQGLQFLFEYFSETQRNKGNFPGRFSGRQFSNSRSEMNVSTLELGDSALYLCASSPGDLGSDEQFFGPGTRLTVL.

The count of this clone is one. The rearrangement uses TRBV5-6 and TRBJ2-7; tentatively, D is TRBD2 (5 bases). Germline CDR1 reads SGHDT; CDR2 reads YYEEEE. Trimming cost V 4 bases and J 0 bases, with 20 bases left between them. This CDR3 is 17 amino acids long. CDR3 in amino acids: CASSELEQNLDSYEQYF. CDR3 DNA: TGTGCCAGCAGCGAACTAGAACAGAACTTGGACTCCTACGAGCAGTACTTC.

The genes are TRBV20-1 and TRBJ2-1; 8 bases match TRBD2. Germline CDR1 is DFQATT and CDR2 is SNEGSKA (reference sequence). CDR3 size: 14 residues. J gave up 0 bases and V 3 bases, and 1 base lay outside the gene matches. The CDR3 loop reads CSASSGASYNEQFF. DNA of the CDR3: TGCAGTGCTAGTAGCGGGGCCTCCTACAATGAGCAGTTCTTC.

The J gene is TRBJ2-1, the V gene TRBV3-1 (or the pseudogene TRBV3-2); TRBD1 matches 9 bases. The junction had 9 bases not matched to a gene; V was cut back by 6 bases and J by 6 bases. This CDR3 has 15 amino acids. The germline V gene has CDR1 LGHDT and CDR2 YNNKEL (reference sequence). The CDR3 DNA follows: TGTGCCAGCAGACGGACAGGGGCGGTCGGCAATGAGCAGTTCTTC. Amino acid sequence: CASRRTGAVGNEQFF.

This chain uses TRBV4-2 with TRBJ2-7; D is undetermined. The V end was cut by 0 bases, the J end by 6 bases, with 12 bases between. Germline V gene lookup returns CDR1 LGHNA and CDR2 YNFKEQ. The CDR3 has 14 residues. CDR3 amino acids: CASSQDFVGREQYF. The CDR3 DNA sequence: TGTGCCAGCAGCCAAGATTTTGTGGGCCGCGAGCAGTACTTC.

The chain recombines TRBV27 with TRBJ2-3, with D uncertain. The V gene lost 2 bases and the J gene lost 7 bases, with 10 bases spanning the gap. The CDR3 consists of 13 residues. The V gene's germline CDR1 is MNHEY and CDR2 SMNVEV (reference sequence). In nucleotides, the CDR3 is TGTGCCAGCAGTTTAATAGCCCTACATACGCAGTATTTT. This gives the protein CASSLIALHTQYF.

The gene calls are TRBV24-1 and TRBJ2-3; possibly TRBD1 for D (5 bases). Germline values: CDR1 KGHDR, CDR2 SFDVKD. The CDR3 runs 15 residues. V dropped 1 base and J dropped 3 bases, with 10 bases sitting between them. This CDR3 reads CATSDFRVGTDTQYF. CDR3 nucleotides: TGTGCCACCAGTGATTTCAGGGTGGGAACAGATACGCAGTATTTT.

The chain recombines TRBV7-6 with TRBJ2-1; TRBD2 matches at 12 bases. In germline, CDR1 is SGHVS, CDR2 FNYEAQ. The CDR3 consists of 20 residues. The J segment lost 0 bases and the V segment lost 7 bases, leaving 16 bases of the junction unmatched. The chain's CDR3 is CASTLGTSGLGDRSYNEQFF. The DNA of the CDR3 is TGTGCCAGCACCCTTGGGACTAGCGGGCTTGGGGACCGCTCCTACAATGAGCAGTTCTTC.

The genes are TRBV7-2 and TRBJ2-5; 12 bases are a match to TRBD2. Trimming took 2 bases from V and 5 from J; bases not matched to a gene: 9. Germline V gives CDR1 SGHTA, CDR2 FQGNSA. The CDR3 runs to 17 residues. The CDR3 sequence is CASSLFGLAGGRETQYF. In nucleotides, the CDR3 is TGTGCCAGCAGCTTATTTGGGCTAGCGGGGGGGCGTGAGACCCAGTACTTC. Full variable domain (outside the CDR3, taken from reference TRBV7-2 and TRBJ2-5): GAGVSQSPSNKVTEKGKDVELRCDPISGHTALYWYRQSLGQGLEFLIYFQGNSAPDKSGLPSDRFSAERTGGSVSTLTIQRTQQEDSAVYLCASSLFGLAGGRETQYFGPGTRLLVL.

This clone has a handful of counts. The V call is TRBV7-6, the J call TRBJ2-7; D uncertain. CDR1 and CDR2 (germline): SGHVS, FNYEAQ. The V gene lost 1 base and the J gene lost 0 bases, with 10 bases spanning the gap. This CDR3 has 15 residues. CDR3 nucleotide sequence: TGTGCCAGCAGCTTAGAAGCCGTTCCCTCCTACGAGCAGTACTTC. Amino acid sequence: CASSLEAVPSYEQYF.